The 3 T cell receptor beta chains listed next were all sequenced from one sample in a study of blood T cells in healthy people across ages. Primers used in a second PCR of about 6 to 12 cycles were a sample-barcoded 5' primer and a J-beta primer mix. One entry per CDR3 protein, called by TCRdb with MiXCR from the 5' RACE reads. The sample records 1.5 million to 2 million distinct CDR3 sequences, around half being singletons. Material: blood. The receptors were gathered from a woman aged 40 to 50 in good health.

V usage is TRBV10-3 and J usage is TRBJ2-1; D may be TRBD2 (7 bases). V gave up 0 bases and J gave up 5 bases, with 14 bases separating them. Germline V gene lookup returns CDR1 ENHRY and CDR2 SYGVKD. The CDR3 loop spans 16 amino acids. The CDR3 sequence is CAISESGRGTNNEQFF. CDR3 in DNA: TGTGCCATCAGTGAGTCAGGGCGGGGGACAAACAATGAGCAGTTCTTC.

The rearrangement uses TRBV19 and TRBJ1-2, with D uncertain. The V and J ends lost 8 bases and 7 bases respectively, with 14 bases between them. Germline loops: CDR1 LNHDA, CDR2 SQIVND (reference sequence). This CDR3 comprises 12 residues. The CDR3 reads CASRPEGRGYTF. CDR3 nucleotide sequence: TGTGCCAGTCGGCCAGAGGGTCGTGGCTACACCTTC.

This chain joins TRBV28 and TRBJ2-5, with 9 positions matching TRBD1. Trimming at V came to 4 bases and at J to 5 bases, leaving 11 bases not matched to a gene. Germline values: CDR1 MDHEN, CDR2 SYDVKM. This CDR3 is 16 amino acids long. Here the CDR3 DNA reads TGTGCCAGCAGTTCAACCGGGACAGGGTTTGTTGAGACCCAGTACTTC. Translating gives CASSSTGTGFVETQYF.